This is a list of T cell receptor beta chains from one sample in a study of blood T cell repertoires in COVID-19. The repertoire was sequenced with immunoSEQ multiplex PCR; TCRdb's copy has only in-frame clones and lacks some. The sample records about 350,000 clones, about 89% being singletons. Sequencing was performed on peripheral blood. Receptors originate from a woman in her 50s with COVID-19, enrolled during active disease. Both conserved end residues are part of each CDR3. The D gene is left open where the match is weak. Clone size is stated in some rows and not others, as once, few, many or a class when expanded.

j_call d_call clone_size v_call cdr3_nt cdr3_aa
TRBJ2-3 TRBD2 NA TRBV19 TGTGCCAGTCGACTAGCGGGAGCGGATACGCAGTATTTT CASRLAGADTQYF
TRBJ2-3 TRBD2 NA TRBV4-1 TGCGCCAGCAGCGAGCGGGAGGTCACAGATACGCAGTATTTT CASSEREVTDTQYF
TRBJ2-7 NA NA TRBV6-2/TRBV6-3 TGTGCCAGCAGTTACTCAGGGGGAGGGCCCTACGAGCAGTACTTC CASSYSGGGPYEQYF
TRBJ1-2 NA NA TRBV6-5 TGTGCCAGCGACTGGACATCAGCTGGCTACACCTTC CASDWTSAGYTF
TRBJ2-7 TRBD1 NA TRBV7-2 TGTGCCAGCAGCTTGGTGTTTGACAGGGACTACGAGCAGTACTTC CASSLVFDRDYEQYF
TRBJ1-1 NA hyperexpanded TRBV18 TGTGCCAGCTCATCCCAGGGGAACACTGAAGCTTTCTTT CASSSQGNTEAFF
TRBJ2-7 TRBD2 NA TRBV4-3 TGCGCCAGCAGCCAAGGCTCTAGCGGGGTTGTGGGATCCTACGAGCAGTACTTC CASSQGSSGVVGSYEQYF
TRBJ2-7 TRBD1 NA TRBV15 TGTGCCACCAGCAGAGGAGGGACAGGGGGCTACGAGCAGTACTTC CATSRGGTGGYEQYF
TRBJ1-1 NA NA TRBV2 TGTGCCAGCAGCTTACACGGGGGAAATACTGAAGCTTTCTTT CASSLHGGNTEAFF
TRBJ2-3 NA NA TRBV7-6 TGTGCCAGCAGCCCCCGTGGGAGTGGCACAGATACGCAGTATTTT CASSPRGSGTDTQYF
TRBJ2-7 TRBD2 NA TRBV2 TGTGCCAGCAGCGCACCGGGGGGTGACTCCTACGAGCAGTACTTC CASSAPGGDSYEQYF
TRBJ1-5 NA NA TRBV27 TGTGCCAGCAGTTTCTCTGCGAGTAGCAATCAGCCCCAGCATTTT CASSFSASSNQPQHF
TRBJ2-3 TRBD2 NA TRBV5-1 TGCGCCAGCAGAGGGACTAGCCAAACCCGACCAGATACGCAGTATTTT CASRGTSQTRPDTQYF
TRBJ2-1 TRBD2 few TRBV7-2 TGTGCCAGCAGCTTAGTCCCCGGGACTAGCGGGTTTTACAATGAGCAGTTCTTC CASSLVPGTSGFYNEQFF
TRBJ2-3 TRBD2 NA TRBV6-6 TGTGCCAGCAGTTACTCTCTAGCGGGGAGGCGAGATACGCAGTATTTT CASSYSLAGRRDTQYF
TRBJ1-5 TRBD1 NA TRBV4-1 TGCGCCAGCAGCCAAGATACAGGGGGCAATCAGCCCCAGCATTTT CASSQDTGGNQPQHF
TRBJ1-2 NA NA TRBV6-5 TGTGCCAGCATACTATCTCAGGGTGGCTATGGCTACACCTTC CASILSQGGYGYTF
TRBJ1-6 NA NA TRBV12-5 TGTGCTAGTGGTCCAATATCGGGTTCACCCCTCCACTTT CASGPISGSPLHF
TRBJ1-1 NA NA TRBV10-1 TGCGCCAGCAGTGGAAACAGGGAAAAGAGAAGTGAAGCTTTCTTT CASSGNREKRSEAFF
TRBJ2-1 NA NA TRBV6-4 TGTGCCAGCAGTGACTCGAGCTCGAGCTCCTACAATGAGCAGTTCTTC CASSDSSSSSYNEQFF